Only a few counts were recorded for the clone carrying this T cell receptor beta chain. Antigen specificity is unknown. TCRdb processed the reads anew with MiXCR; each CDR3 protein has one entry. The sample consists of 250,000 to 300,000 distinct CDR3 sequences, roughly a fifth of them appearing once. The CDR3 has 13 amino acids. Germline lookup yields CDR1 MGHRA and CDR2 YSYEKL. Trimming took 0 bases from V and 7 from J; bases not matched to a gene: 3. The data are from a study of T cell repertoires in cytomegalovirus infection. Overall study: HLA-B-restricted CMV epitopes that are well studied, plus recently identified HLA-C-restricted ones, were used by the study. It can be stated that public TCR beta signatures indicated CMV infection as well as a matching HLA type. Study-wide points: Frequencies of public TCR beta families were cumulated, and this identified carriers of CMV plus the relevant HLA. Dominant in the ex vivo response were TCR beta clonotypes restricted by HLA-C and specific for CMV.

The receptor was derived from a human donor in good health (CMV status not recorded). Some clones in this sample may be carry-over from other donors' samples. The material sequenced was cultured PBMCs, taken from culture after CMV antigen stimulation. The rearrangement joins TRBV4-1 to TRBJ2-7, with TRBD2 identical over 7 bases. CDR3 DNA sequence: TGCGCCAGCAGCCAAGATGTGGGACTAGAGCAGTACGTC. Translation gives CASSQDVGLEQYV.